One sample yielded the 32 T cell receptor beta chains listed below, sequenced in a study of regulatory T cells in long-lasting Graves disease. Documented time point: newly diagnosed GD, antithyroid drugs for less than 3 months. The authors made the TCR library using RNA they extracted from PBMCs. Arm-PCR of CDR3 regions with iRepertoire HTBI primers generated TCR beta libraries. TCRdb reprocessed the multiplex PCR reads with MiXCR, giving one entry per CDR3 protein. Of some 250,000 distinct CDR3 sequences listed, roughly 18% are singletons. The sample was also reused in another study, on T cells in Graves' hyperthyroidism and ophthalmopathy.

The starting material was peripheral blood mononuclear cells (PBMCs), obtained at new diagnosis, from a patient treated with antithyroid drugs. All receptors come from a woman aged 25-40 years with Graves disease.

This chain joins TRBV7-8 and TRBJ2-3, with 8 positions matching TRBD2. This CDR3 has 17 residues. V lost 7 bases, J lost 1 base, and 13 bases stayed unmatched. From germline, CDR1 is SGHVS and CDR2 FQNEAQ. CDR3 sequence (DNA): TGTGCCAGCAACAACCCTGGGCGGGGGGTTCGCACAGATACGCAGTATTTT. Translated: CASNNPGRGVRTDTQYF. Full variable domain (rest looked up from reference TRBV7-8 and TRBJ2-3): GAGVSQSPRYKVAKRGQDVALRCDPISGHVSLFWYQQALGQGPEFLTYFQNEAQLDKSGLPSDRFFAERPEGSVSTLKIQRTQQEDSAVYLCASNNPGRGVRTDTQYFGPGTRLTVL.

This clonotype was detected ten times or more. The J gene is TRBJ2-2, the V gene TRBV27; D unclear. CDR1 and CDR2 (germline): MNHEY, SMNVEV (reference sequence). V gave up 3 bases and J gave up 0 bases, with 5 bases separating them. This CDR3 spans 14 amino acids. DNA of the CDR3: TGTGCCAGCAGTTTTCCATCGAACACCGGGGAGCTGTTTTTT. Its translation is CASSFPSNTGELFF.

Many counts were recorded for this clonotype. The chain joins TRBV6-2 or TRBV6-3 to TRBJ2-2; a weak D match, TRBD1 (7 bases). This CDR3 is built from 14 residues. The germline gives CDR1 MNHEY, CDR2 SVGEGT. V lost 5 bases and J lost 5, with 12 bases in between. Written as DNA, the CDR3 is TGTGCCAGCAGTGACCCAGGGGGGACCGGGGAGCTGTTTTTT. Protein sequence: CASSDPGGTGELFF.

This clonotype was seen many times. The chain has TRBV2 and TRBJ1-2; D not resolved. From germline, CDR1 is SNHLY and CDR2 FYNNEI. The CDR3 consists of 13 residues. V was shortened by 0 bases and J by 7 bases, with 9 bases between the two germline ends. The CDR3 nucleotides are TGTGCCAGCAGTGAAGCGGTGGTTCCTGGCTACACCTTC. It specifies CASSEAVVPGYTF.

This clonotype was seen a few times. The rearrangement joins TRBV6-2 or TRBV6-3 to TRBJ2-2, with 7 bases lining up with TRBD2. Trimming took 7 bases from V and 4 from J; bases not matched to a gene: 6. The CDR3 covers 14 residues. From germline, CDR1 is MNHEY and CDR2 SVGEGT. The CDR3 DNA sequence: TGTGCCAGCACCCATGGGGGGGGCACCGGGGAGCTGTTTTTT. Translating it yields CASTHGGGTGELFF.

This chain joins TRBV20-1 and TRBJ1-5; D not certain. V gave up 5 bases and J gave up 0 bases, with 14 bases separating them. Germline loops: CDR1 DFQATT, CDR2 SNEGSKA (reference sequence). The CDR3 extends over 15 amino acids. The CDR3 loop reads CSAQGRENSNQPQHF. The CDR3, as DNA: TGCAGTGCTCAAGGACGGGAGAATAGCAATCAGCCCCAGCATTTT.

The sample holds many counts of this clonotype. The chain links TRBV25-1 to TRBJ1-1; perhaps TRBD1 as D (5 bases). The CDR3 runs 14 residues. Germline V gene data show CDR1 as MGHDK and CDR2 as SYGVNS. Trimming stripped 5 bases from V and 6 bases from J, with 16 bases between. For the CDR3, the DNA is TGTGCCAGCAGTATCGGTGGCGGGGCGGCTGAAGCTTTCTTT. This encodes CASSIGGGAAEAFF.

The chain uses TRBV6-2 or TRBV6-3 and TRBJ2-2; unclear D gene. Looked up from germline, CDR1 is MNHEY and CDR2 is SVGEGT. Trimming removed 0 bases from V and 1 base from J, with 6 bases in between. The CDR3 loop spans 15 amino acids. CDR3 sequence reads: CASSYSKGNTGELFF. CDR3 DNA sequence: TGTGCCAGCAGTTACTCGAAGGGGAACACCGGGGAGCTGTTTTTT.

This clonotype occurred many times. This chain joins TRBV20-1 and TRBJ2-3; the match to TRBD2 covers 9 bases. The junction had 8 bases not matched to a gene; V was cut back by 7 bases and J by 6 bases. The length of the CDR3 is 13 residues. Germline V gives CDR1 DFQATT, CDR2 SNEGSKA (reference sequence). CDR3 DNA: TGCAGTGGGACGGCGGGGGGGCCCGATACGCAGTATTTT. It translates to CSGTAGGPDTQYF.

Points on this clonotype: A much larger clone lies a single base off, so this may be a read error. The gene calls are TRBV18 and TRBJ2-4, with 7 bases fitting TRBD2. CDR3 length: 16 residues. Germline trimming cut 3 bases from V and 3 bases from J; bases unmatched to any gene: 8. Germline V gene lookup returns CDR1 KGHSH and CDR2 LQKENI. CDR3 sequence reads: CASSPAQPGGKNIQYF. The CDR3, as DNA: TGTGCCAGCTCACCGGCCCAGCCGGGAGGCAAAAACATTCAGTACTTC.

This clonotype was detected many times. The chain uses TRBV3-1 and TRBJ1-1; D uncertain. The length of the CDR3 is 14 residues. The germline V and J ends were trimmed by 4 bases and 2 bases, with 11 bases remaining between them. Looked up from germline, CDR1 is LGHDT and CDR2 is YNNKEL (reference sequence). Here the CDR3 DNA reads TGTGCCAGCAGCCCAATGGCAGGTAACACTGAAGCTTTCTTT. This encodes CASSPMAGNTEAFF.

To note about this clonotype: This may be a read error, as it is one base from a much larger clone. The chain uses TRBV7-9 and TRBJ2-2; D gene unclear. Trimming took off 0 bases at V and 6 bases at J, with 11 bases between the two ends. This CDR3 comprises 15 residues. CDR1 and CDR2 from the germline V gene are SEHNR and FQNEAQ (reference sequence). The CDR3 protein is CASSLAAGHAGELFF. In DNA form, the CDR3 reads TGTGCCAGCAGCTTAGCGGCCGGTCACGCCGGGGAGCTGTTTTTT.

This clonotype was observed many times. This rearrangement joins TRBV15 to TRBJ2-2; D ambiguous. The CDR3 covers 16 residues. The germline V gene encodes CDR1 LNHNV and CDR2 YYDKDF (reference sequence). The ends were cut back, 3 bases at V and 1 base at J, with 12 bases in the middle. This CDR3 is CATSRMGWRNTGELFF. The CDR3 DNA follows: TGTGCCACCAGCAGGATGGGGTGGAGGAACACCGGGGAGCTGTTTTTT.

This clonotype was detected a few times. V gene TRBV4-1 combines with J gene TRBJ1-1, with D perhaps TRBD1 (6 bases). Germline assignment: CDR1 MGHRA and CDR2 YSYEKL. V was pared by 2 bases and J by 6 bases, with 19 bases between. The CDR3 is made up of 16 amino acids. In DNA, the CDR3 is TGCGCCAGCAGCCAATTACAGGGCCCCCGGAGGTCTGAAGCTTTCTTT. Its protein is CASSQLQGPRRSEAFF.

The CDR3 region is CASSYDAPGHSYEQYF. CDR3 nucleotide sequence: TGTGCCAGCAGTTACGACGCCCCGGGACACTCCTACGAGCAGTACTTC. The chain employs TRBV6-5 and TRBJ2-7; TRBD1 might be the D (6 bases). The CDR3 is 16 residues long. The V end was cut by 2 bases, the J end by 0 bases, with 14 bases between. Per germline, CDR1 MNHEY and CDR2 SVGAGI.

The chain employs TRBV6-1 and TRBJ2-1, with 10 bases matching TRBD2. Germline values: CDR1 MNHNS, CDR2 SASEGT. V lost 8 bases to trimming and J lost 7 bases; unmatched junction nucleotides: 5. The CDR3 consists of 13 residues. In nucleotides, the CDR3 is TGTGCCAGCCGAAGCGGGGGGGATAATGAGCAGTTCTTC. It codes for CASRSGGDNEQFF.

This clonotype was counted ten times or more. The CDR3 DNA reads as TGTGCCAGCAGCTCCTCTGGGGGGGGCAACGCTGAAGCTTTCTTT. This translates into CASSSSGGGNAEAFF. The chain joins TRBV9 to TRBJ1-1; tentative D call: TRBD1 (6 bases). Germline values: CDR1 SGDLS, CDR2 YYNGEE. V lost 4 bases to trimming and J lost 6 bases, with 19 bases between them. The CDR3 covers 15 residues.

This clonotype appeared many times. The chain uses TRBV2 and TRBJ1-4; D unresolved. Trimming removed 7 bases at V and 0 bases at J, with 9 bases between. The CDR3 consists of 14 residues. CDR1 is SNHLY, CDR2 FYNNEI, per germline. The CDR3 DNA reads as TGTGCCAGCAAAAATAGAACAACTAATGAAAAACTGTTTTTT. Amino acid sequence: CASKNRTTNEKLFF. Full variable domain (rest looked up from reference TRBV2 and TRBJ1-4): EPEVTQTPSHQVTQMGQEVILRCVPISNHLYFYWYRQILGQKVEFLVSFYNNEISEKSEIFDDQFSVERPDGSNFTLKIRSTKLEDSAMYFCASKNRTTNEKLFFGSGTQLSVL.

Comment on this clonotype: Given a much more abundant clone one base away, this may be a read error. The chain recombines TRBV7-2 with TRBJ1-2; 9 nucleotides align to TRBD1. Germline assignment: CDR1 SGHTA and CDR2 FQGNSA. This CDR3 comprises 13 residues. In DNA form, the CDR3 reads TGTGCCAGCAGCCCGGGGACAGGGTATGGCCACACCTTC. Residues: CASSPGTGYGHTF.

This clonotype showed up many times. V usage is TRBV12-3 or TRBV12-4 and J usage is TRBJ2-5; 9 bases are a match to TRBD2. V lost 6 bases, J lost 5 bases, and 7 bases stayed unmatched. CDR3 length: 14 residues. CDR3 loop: CASSYSGGEETQYF. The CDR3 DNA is TGTGCCAGCAGCTATAGCGGGGGAGAGGAGACCCAGTACTTC.

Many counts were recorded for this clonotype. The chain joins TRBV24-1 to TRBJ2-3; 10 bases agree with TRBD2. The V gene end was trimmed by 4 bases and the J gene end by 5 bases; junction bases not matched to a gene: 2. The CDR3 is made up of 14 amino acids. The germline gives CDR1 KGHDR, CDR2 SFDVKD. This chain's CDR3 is CATSDRTSGDTQYF. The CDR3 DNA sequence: TGTGCCACCAGTGACCGGACTAGCGGAGATACGCAGTATTTT.

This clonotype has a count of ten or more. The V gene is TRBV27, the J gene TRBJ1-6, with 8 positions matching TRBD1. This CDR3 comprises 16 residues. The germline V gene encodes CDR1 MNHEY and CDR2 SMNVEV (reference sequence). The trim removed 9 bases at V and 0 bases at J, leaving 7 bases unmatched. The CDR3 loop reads CASRQGPSSYNSPLHF. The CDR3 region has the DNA TGTGCCAGTCGACAGGGGCCTAGCTCCTATAATTCACCCCTCCACTTT.

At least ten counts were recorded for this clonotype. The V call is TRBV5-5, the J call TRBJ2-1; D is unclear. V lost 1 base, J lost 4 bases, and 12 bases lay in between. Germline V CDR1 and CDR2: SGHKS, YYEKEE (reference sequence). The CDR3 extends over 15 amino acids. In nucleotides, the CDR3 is TGTGCCAGCAGCTTGAGCACAAACCTTTACAATGAGCAGTTCTTC. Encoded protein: CASSLSTNLYNEQFF.

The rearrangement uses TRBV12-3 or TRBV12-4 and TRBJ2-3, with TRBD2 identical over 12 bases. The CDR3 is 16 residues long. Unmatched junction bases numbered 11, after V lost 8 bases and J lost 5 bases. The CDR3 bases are TGTGCCAGCTCACCATTTGCACTAGCGGGGGGAGATACGCAGTATTTT. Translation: CASSPFALAGGDTQYF.

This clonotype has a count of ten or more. The CDR3 region has the DNA TGCAGTGCCTCCGAGGGGACCCTGAACACTGAAGCTTTCTTT. Amino acid sequence: CSASEGTLNTEAFF. The V call is TRBV20-1, the J call TRBJ1-1; tentatively, D is TRBD1 (5 bases). The V gene lost 6 bases and the J gene lost 0 bases, with 14 bases spanning the gap. CDR1 and CDR2 from the germline V gene are DFQATT and SNEGSKA (reference sequence). The CDR3 contains 14 residues.

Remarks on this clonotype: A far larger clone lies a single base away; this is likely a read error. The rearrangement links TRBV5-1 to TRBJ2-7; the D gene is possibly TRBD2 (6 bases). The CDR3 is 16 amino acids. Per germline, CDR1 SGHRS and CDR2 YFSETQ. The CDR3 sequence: CVSSLAEADSPYEQYF. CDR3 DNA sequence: TGTGTCAGCAGCTTAGCGGAGGCAGACTCCCCCTACGAGCAGTACTTC.

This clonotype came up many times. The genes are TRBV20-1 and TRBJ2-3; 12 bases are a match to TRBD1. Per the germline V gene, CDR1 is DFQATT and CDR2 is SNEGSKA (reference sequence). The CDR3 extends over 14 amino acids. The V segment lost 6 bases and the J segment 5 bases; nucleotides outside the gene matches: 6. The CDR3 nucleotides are TGCAGTGCAGGGACAGGGGGCGAAGGAGATACGCAGTATTTT. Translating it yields CSAGTGGEGDTQYF.

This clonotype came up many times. CDR3 sequence (DNA): TGTGCCAGCAGCGGAGCCAAGGGGGTTCGGACTGAAGCTTTCTTT. It translates to CASSGAKGVRTEAFF. V gene TRBV9 combines with J gene TRBJ1-1, with D possibly TRBD1 on 6 matching bases. CDR1 is SGDLS and CDR2 is YYNGEE in the germline V gene. Deletions cut 3 bases from V and 5 bases from J, with 17 bases between. The CDR3 length is 15 residues.

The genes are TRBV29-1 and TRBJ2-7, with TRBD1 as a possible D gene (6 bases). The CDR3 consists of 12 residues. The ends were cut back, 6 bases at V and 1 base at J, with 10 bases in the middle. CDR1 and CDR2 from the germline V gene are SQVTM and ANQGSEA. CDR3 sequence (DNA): TGCAGCGTCCCAGGGACATCCTACGAGCAGTACTTC. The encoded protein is CSVPGTSYEQYF.

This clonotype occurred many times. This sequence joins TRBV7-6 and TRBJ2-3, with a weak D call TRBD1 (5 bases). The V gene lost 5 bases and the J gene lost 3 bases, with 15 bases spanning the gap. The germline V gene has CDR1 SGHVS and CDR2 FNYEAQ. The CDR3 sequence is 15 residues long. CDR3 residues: CASSATRRTTDTQYF. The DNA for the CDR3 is TGTGCCAGCAGCGCAACGCGCCGGACAACAGATACGCAGTATTTT.

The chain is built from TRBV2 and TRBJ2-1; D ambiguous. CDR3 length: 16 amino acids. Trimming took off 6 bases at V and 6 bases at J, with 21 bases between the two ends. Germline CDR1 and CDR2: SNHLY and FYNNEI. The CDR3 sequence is CASSDFNGSPGNEQFF. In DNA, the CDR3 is TGTGCCAGCAGCGATTTTAACGGCTCTCCGGGCAATGAGCAGTTCTTC.

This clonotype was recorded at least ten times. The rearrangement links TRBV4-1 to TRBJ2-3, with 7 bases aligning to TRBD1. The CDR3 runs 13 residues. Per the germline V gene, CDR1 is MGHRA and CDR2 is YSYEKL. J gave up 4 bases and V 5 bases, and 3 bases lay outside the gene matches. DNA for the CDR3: TGCGCCAGCAGCGTGCAGGGGGCAGATACGCAGTATTTT. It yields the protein CASSVQGADTQYF.